A single sample gave rise to the 15 T cell receptor beta chains below, sequenced in a study of CDR3 diversity in severe acne. TCRdb fed the PCR reads into MiXCR, producing one record per CDR3 protein. The data hold roughly 100,000 distinct CDR3 sequences, with under 60% observed a single time. Source material: blood. These receptors were obtained from a male donor with acne.

On this clonotype itself: The conserved phenylalanine or tryptophan is not found at the CDR3 terminus, so this likely reflects a read error. The chain recombines TRBV29-1 with TRBJ2-2, with D tentatively TRBD1 (5 bases). Looked up from germline, CDR1 is SQVTM and CDR2 is ANQGSEA. V lost 5 bases to trimming and J lost 7 bases, with 11 bases between them. CDR3 length equals 12 residues. CDR3 amino acids: CSVYDSHGELFL. In DNA form, the CDR3 reads TGCAGCGTTTACGACAGTCACGGGGAGCTGTTTCTT.

This clonotype was seen many times. The final CDR3 position lacks the conserved phenylalanine or tryptophan, pointing to a likely read error. Because the CDR3's place on the DNA is in doubt, the DNA is left out and the CDR3 is given as listed by TCRdb. The rearrangement links TRBV7-9 to TRBJ2-3; TRBD2 is taken as the D call from the table, unchecked against the DNA. The CDR3 is 14 amino acids in total, end residues counted. The germline gives CDR1 SEHNR, CDR2 FQNEAQ (reference sequence). The CDR3 spells CASSLDSVGLAGYL.

This rearrangement joins TRBV9 to TRBJ2-1, with 12 nucleotides matching TRBD2. Germline-derived CDR1 and CDR2 are SGDLS and YYNGEE. The V segment lost 1 base and the J segment 4 bases; nucleotides outside the gene matches: 6. CDR3 length: 17 residues. The CDR3 nucleotides are TGTGCCAGCAGCGTACACGGGACTAGCGGGTTATACAATGAGCAGTTCTTC. Protein: CASSVHGTSGLYNEQFF.

This clonotype was seen a single time. The chain carries TRBV5-6 and TRBJ1-2; D unresolved. CDR1 and CDR2 from the germline V gene are SGHDT and YYEEEE. The CDR3 sequence is 13 residues long. Trimming removed 3 bases at V and 5 bases at J, with 11 bases between. The CDR3 DNA is TGTGCCAGCAGCTCAGGAAAGATTTATGGCTACACCTTC. Residues: CASSSGKIYGYTF.

The chain carries TRBV10-3 and TRBJ2-7, with TRBD1 as a possible D gene (5 bases). The CDR3 extends over 12 amino acids. Germline CDR1 ENHRY, CDR2 SYGVKD. Trimming took off 7 bases at V and 10 bases at J, with 17 bases between the two ends. CDR3 residues: CAIKGPTQEQYF. CDR3 DNA: TGTGCCATCAAGGGGCCGACCCAAGAACAGTACTTC.

This clonotype occurred a few times. The gene calls are TRBV11-2 and TRBJ2-5; 8 nucleotides agree with TRBD1. The ends lost 7 bases at V and 4 bases at J; junction bases unmatched: 11. The CDR3 loop spans 15 amino acids. Germline V lookup: CDR1 SGHAT, CDR2 FQNNGV. CDR3 sequence: CASNVNRGSGETQYF. In nucleotides, the CDR3 is TGTGCCAGCAACGTAAACAGGGGGTCCGGAGAGACCCAGTACTTC.

This chain connects TRBV7-8 to TRBJ2-7, with 7 bases aligning to TRBD1. The CDR3 consists of 14 residues. Trimming took 0 bases from V and 2 from J; bases not matched to a gene: 1. Germline assignment: CDR1 SGHVS and CDR2 FQNEAQ. This CDR3 is CASSLAGTAYEQYF. In DNA form, the CDR3 reads TGTGCCAGCAGCTTAGCCGGGACAGCCTACGAGCAGTACTTC. The variable domain in full, completed from reference TRBV7-8 and TRBJ2-7, reads GAGVSQSPRYKVAKRGQDVALRCDPISGHVSLFWYQQALGQGPEFLTYFQNEAQLDKSGLPSDRFFAERPEGSVSTLKIQRTQQEDSAVYLCASSLAGTAYEQYFGPGTRLTVT.

The gene calls are TRBV7-2 and TRBJ2-1, with no clear D. The CDR3 contains 14 residues. Germline CDR1 reads SGHTA; CDR2 reads FQGNSA. V was pared by 3 bases and J by 6 bases, with 12 bases between. This CDR3 is CASSFLGSSNEQFF. As DNA, the CDR3 is TGTGCCAGCAGCTTCCTAGGCTCAAGCAATGAGCAGTTCTTC.

Here the CDR3 reads CASSRRIGRGGAGELFF. The DNA for the CDR3 is TGTGCCAGCAGCCGCCGCATTGGGAGAGGGGGGGCCGGGGAGCTGTTTTTT. This chain uses TRBV7-9 with TRBJ2-2, with D perhaps matching TRBD2 (7 bases). Trimming took 5 bases from V and 6 from J, leaving 22 bases between them. Germline assignment: CDR1 SEHNR and CDR2 FQNEAQ (reference sequence). The CDR3 contains 17 residues.

This clonotype was seen a handful of times. This chain links TRBV25-1 with TRBJ2-7; 8 bases map to TRBD1. This CDR3 is built from 12 residues. Germline CDR1 and CDR2: MGHDK and SYGVNS. Unmatched junction bases numbered 7, after V lost 10 bases and J lost 5 bases. The CDR3 spells CATRTGTNEQYF. As DNA, the CDR3 is TGTGCCACCCGGACAGGGACAAACGAGCAGTACTTC.

The genes are TRBV10-2 and TRBJ2-7; D remains ambiguous. Deletions cut 4 bases from V and 4 bases from J, with 11 bases between. The CDR3 length is 13 residues. The germline CDR1 and CDR2 sequences are WSHSY and SAAADI. CDR3 DNA: TGCGCCAGCAGTGTGGCTACGACATACGAGCAGTACTTC. This translates into CASSVATTYEQYF.

The chain couples TRBV25-1 to TRBJ2-5; 8 bases line up with TRBD1. Germline CDR1 is MGHDK and CDR2 is SYGVNS. V shed 6 bases and J 5 bases; nucleotides not matched to a gene: 17. The CDR3 covers 17 residues. The CDR3, as DNA: TGTGCCAGCAGCCTTGACCCCGGACAGGGTGGTGTGGAGACCCAGTACTTC. This sequence encodes CASSLDPGQGGVETQYF.

The chain links TRBV2 to TRBJ2-5; D is unresolved. CDR3 length: 13 amino acids. The germline V gene encodes CDR1 SNHLY and CDR2 FYNNEI. Trimming stripped 9 bases from V and 1 base from J, with 12 bases between. The CDR3 sequence is CARLDAPQETQYF. The DNA of the CDR3 is TGTGCCAGGCTCGATGCCCCCCAAGAGACCCAGTACTTC.

This clonotype showed up many times. V is TRBV7-3 and J is TRBJ1-2; the D gene is possibly TRBD1 (5 bases). CDR1 is SGHTA and CDR2 is FQGTGA in the germline V gene. This CDR3 is built from 15 residues. Trimming took 1 base from V and 8 from J, leaving 17 bases between them. CDR3 bases: TGTGCCAGCAGCTTAAACAGTCTCAGGGTGGGCGGCTACACCTTC. Its translation: CASSLNSLRVGGYTF. Based on the CDR3 plus reference TRBV7-3 and TRBJ1-2, the full variable domain is GAGVSQTPSNKVTEKGKYVELRCDPISGHTALYWYRQSLGQGPEFLIYFQGTGAADDSGLPNDRFFAVRPEGSVSTLKIQRTERGDSAVYLCASSLNSLRVGGYTFGSGTRLTVV.

The chain links TRBV7-9 to TRBJ2-5; TRBD2 matches 10 bases. CDR3 length: 19 residues. Per germline, CDR1 SEHNR and CDR2 FQNEAQ (reference sequence). Trimming cost V 0 bases and J 5 bases; bases outside gene matches: 15. The CDR3 bases are TGTGCCAGCAGCTTAGCTGGCCCTCACAGCGGGAGGGGTTGGGAGACCCAGTACTTC. This gives the protein CASSLAGPHSGRGWETQYF.